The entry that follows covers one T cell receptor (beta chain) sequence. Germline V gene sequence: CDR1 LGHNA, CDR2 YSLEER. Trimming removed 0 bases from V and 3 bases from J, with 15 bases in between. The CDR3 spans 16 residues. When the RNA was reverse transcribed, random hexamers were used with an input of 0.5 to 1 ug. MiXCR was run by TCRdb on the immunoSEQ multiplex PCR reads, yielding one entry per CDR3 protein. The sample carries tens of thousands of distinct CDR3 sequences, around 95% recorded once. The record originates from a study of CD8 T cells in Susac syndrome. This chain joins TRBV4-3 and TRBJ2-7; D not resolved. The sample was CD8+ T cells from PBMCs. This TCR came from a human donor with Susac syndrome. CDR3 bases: TGCGCCAGCAGCCAAGATGTAGGCTACATGGGCTACGAGCAGTACTTC. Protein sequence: CASSQDVGYMGYEQYF.